A single sample is the source of the 26 T cell receptor beta chains below, sequenced in a study of T cell repertoires in cytomegalovirus infection. The antigens of these receptors remain unknown. One entry per CDR3 protein, called by TCRdb with MiXCR from the reads. The sample carries around 900,000 distinct CDR3 sequences, roughly 31% recorded once. The source material was cultured CD8+ T cells from PBMCs, sampled from culture after CMV antigen stimulation. These receptor sequences come from a human donor in good health (CMV status not recorded). Some clones in this sample may be carry-over from other donors' samples.

This clonotype was observed a few times. V and J are TRBV6-4 and TRBJ2-1; TRBD2 agrees at 8 bases. The CDR3 length is 15 residues. Germline trimming cut 2 bases from V and 4 bases from J; bases unmatched to any gene: 4. CDR1 is MRHNA and CDR2 is SNTAGT in the germline V gene. The CDR3 DNA reads as TGTGCCAGCAGTGACCGGGGGGGATATTACAATGAGCAGTTCTTC. It encodes CASSDRGGYYNEQFF.

The rearrangement links TRBV4-1 to TRBJ2-6; D is unclear. V lost 3 bases and J 0 bases, leaving 9 bases between the germline ends. This CDR3 spans 16 amino acids. Germline loops: CDR1 MGHRA, CDR2 YSYEKL. CDR3 DNA: TGCGCCAGCAGCCACCCTGGTCGCTCTGGGGCCAACGTCCTGACTTTC. It codes for CASSHPGRSGANVLTF.

V and J are TRBV27 and TRBJ1-3; TRBD1 is a possible D gene (6 bases). This CDR3 has 15 amino acids. V was trimmed by 6 bases and J by 4 bases, leaving 16 bases between them. In germline, CDR1 is MNHEY, CDR2 SMNVEV (reference sequence). The CDR3 sequence: CASSPRGEEGNTIYF. For the CDR3, the DNA is TGTGCCAGCAGCCCTAGGGGGGAAGAAGGAAACACCATATATTTT.

This clonotype has a count of ten or more. V usage is TRBV12-3 or TRBV12-4 and J usage is TRBJ2-5, with TRBD2 identical over 8 bases. The V and J ends lost 4 bases and 5 bases, in that order; junction bases with no gene match: 6. There are 14 residues in the CDR3. CDR3 sequence (DNA): TGTGCCAGCAGTTCGGGGGGGCCGACGGAGACCCAGTACTTC. The encoded protein is CASSSGGPTETQYF.

This clonotype was recorded at least ten times. The V and J genes are TRBV6-6 and TRBJ2-3; D not resolved. Trimming shortened V by 2 bases and J by 0 bases, and 6 bases separated the two germline ends. This CDR3 is built from 14 residues. CDR1 and CDR2 (germline): MNHNY, SVGAGI (reference sequence). Here the CDR3 DNA reads TGTGCCAGCAGTTACGGGCGAAGCACAGATACGCAGTATTTT. Amino acid sequence: CASSYGRSTDTQYF.

The V and J genes are TRBV7-2 and TRBJ1-1, with TRBD1 matching over 9 bases. V lost 5 bases and J lost 3; bases outside the gene matches: 16. Germline loops: CDR1 SGHTA, CDR2 FQGNSA. This CDR3 comprises 18 residues. CDR3 sequence (DNA): TGTGCCAGCAGCGTACACAGGGGGCGAAGTTTCTCGGACACTGAAGCTTTCTTT. Residues: CASSVHRGRSFSDTEAFF.

The chain combines TRBV7-9 with TRBJ2-3; D is perhaps TRBD1 (6 bases). The length of the CDR3 is 16 residues. Germline V gene sequence: CDR1 SEHNR, CDR2 FQNEAQ (reference sequence). V was shortened by 6 bases and J by 2 bases, with 18 bases between the two germline ends. CDR3 DNA: TGTGCCAGCAGTTTATCAGGGGTTCTCGACACAGATACGCAGTATTTT. It specifies CASSLSGVLDTDTQYF.

This clonotype was counted only a few times. The V and J genes are TRBV14 and TRBJ2-3, with TRBD2 matching 8 bases. Germline values: CDR1 SGHDN, CDR2 FVKESK. Trimming removed 4 bases from V and 5 bases from J; junction bases left unmatched: 8. The CDR3 runs 15 residues. The chain's CDR3 is CASSRAGVPLDTQYF. In nucleotides, the CDR3 is TGTGCCAGCAGCCGAGCGGGGGTCCCGCTAGATACGCAGTATTTT.

This clonotype was seen more than once but under ten times. The chain couples TRBV4-1 to TRBJ2-7, with a tentative D call TRBD1 (6 bases). The V gene lost 5 bases and the J gene lost 2 bases, with 16 bases spanning the gap. CDR1 is MGHRA and CDR2 is YSYEKL in the germline V gene. The length of the CDR3 is 15 residues. CDR3 loop: CASSATGQGPYEQYF. Written as DNA, the CDR3 is TGCGCCAGCAGCGCCACAGGGCAAGGGCCCTACGAGCAGTACTTC.

The chain carries TRBV4-1 and TRBJ1-2, with D possibly being TRBD1 (5 bases). CDR3 length: 13 residues. V was shortened by 6 bases and J by 9 bases, with 17 bases between the two germline ends. Per germline, CDR1 MGHRA and CDR2 YSYEKL. The CDR3: CASSQSGGDRYTF. The CDR3 nucleotides are TGCGCCAGCAGTCAGAGCGGAGGGGATCGCTACACCTTC.

In nucleotides, the CDR3 is TGTGCCAGCACCCAGGAGGTTGGGGGAGACTACGAGCAGTACTTC. Its protein is CASTQEVGGDYEQYF. The chain has TRBV7-9 and TRBJ2-7; the D gene could be TRBD1 or TRBD2 (5 bases each). Germline V CDR1 and CDR2: SEHNR, FQNEAQ (reference sequence). The CDR3 is 15 amino acids. V lost 7 bases and J lost 3, with 19 bases in between.

In this sample, this clonotype turned up many times. The chain recombines TRBV4-1 with TRBJ2-7; 7 nucleotides align to TRBD2. Germline loops: CDR1 MGHRA, CDR2 YSYEKL. J lost 3 bases, V lost 0 bases, and 17 bases had no gene match. The CDR3 consists of 19 residues. This CDR3 reads CASSQESSAGDPILYEQYF. The CDR3 coding sequence is TGCGCCAGCAGCCAAGAGTCCAGCGCGGGGGACCCCATCCTCTACGAGCAGTACTTC.

V and J are TRBV7-9 and TRBJ2-3, with D perhaps assigned TRBD1 or TRBD2 (5 bases each). V lost 6 bases to trimming and J lost 4 bases, with 14 bases between them. The CDR3 length is 14 residues. Germline loops: CDR1 SEHNR, CDR2 FQNEAQ (reference sequence). CDR3 loop: CASSSPGAPDTQYF. The CDR3 DNA follows: TGTGCCAGCAGTTCTCCCGGGGCCCCAGATACGCAGTATTTT.

Ten or more counts support this clonotype. This chain connects TRBV7-8 to TRBJ1-3; weak D call: TRBD1 (5 bases). Germline V lookup: CDR1 SGHVS, CDR2 FQNEAQ. The CDR3 loop spans 14 amino acids. Trimming stripped 3 bases from V and 2 bases from J, with 8 bases between. CDR3 residues: CASSFLGPGNTIYF. DNA of the CDR3: TGTGCCAGCAGCTTTCTGGGGCCTGGAAACACCATATATTTT.

The chain joins TRBV2 to TRBJ1-2; no reliable D call. V was shortened by 10 bases and J by 2 bases, with 11 bases between the two germline ends. There are 12 residues in the CDR3. The germline gives CDR1 SNHLY, CDR2 FYNNEI. The CDR3, as DNA: TGTGCCATCCCCCCCCGGAACTATGGCTACACCTTC. It encodes CAIPPRNYGYTF.

The CDR3 DNA is TGCGCCAGCACCGATGGGCGGGGTGGGAATTCACCCCTCCACTTT. Translating gives CASTDGRGGNSPLHF. This chain connects TRBV5-1 to TRBJ1-6; D unclear. Germline V lookup: CDR1 SGHRS, CDR2 YFSETQ. The germline V and J ends were trimmed by 6 bases and 7 bases, with 17 bases remaining between them. The length of the CDR3 is 15 residues.

The V call is TRBV7-6, the J call TRBJ1-1; D uncertain. CDR3 length equals 15 residues. With 5 bases removed from V and 1 base from J, the gap between germline ends came to 14 bases. CDR1 SGHVS and CDR2 FNYEAQ come from the germline V gene. The CDR3 DNA sequence: TGTGCCAGCAGCAGACCTACGGGGAAGAACACTGAAGCTTTCTTT. It encodes CASSRPTGKNTEAFF.

This chain links TRBV28 with TRBJ2-3; 9 bases map to TRBD2. The CDR3 consists of 19 residues. Per germline, CDR1 MDHEN and CDR2 SYDVKM. V was pared by 3 bases and J by 0 bases, with 13 bases of the junction left unmatched. The CDR3 nucleotides are TGTGCCAGCAGTTTTTCGTTAGCGGGGGTCCTCCTGAGCACAGATACGCAGTATTTT. Residues: CASSFSLAGVLLSTDTQYF.

The CDR3 DNA is TGCAGCGTTGAATATAGGGCCACCGGGGAGCTGTTTTTT. Translated, it gives CSVEYRATGELFF. This chain joins TRBV29-1 and TRBJ2-2; no clear D. This CDR3 has 13 residues. Germline V lookup: CDR1 SQVTM, CDR2 ANQGSEA. V was pared by 2 bases and J by 4 bases, with 8 bases between.

The chain combines TRBV12-3 or TRBV12-4 with TRBJ2-3, with D uncertain. V was clipped by 3 bases and J by 4 bases, with 11 bases between them. The length of the CDR3 is 14 residues. The CDR3 here is CASSFSYPADTQYF. DNA of the CDR3: TGTGCCAGCAGTTTTTCCTATCCCGCAGATACGCAGTATTTT.

This clonotype was observed at least ten times. This chain links TRBV27 with TRBJ2-3, with unresolved D. The CDR3 covers 12 residues. Trimming removed 7 bases from V and 2 bases from J, with 7 bases in between. Germline assignment: CDR1 MNHEY and CDR2 SMNVEV (reference sequence). In DNA, the CDR3 is TGTGCCAGCACCTCTCACACAGATACGCAGTATTTT. Translating gives CASTSHTDTQYF.

This chain connects TRBV6-6 to TRBJ2-1, with D possibly TRBD1 on 8 matching bases. V was cut by 3 bases and J by 0 bases, with 18 bases left in between. The CDR3 is made up of 18 amino acids. Per germline, CDR1 MNHNY and CDR2 SVGAGI (reference sequence). CDR3 loop: CASSYYQDREGSYNEQFF. In DNA, the CDR3 is TGTGCCAGCAGTTATTACCAGGACAGGGAGGGCTCCTACAATGAGCAGTTCTTC.

CDR3 sequence: CASSLSGSGVYEQYV. For the CDR3, the DNA is TGTGCCAGCAGTTTATCAGGTAGCGGGGTCTACGAGCAGTACGTC. The chain employs TRBV27 and TRBJ2-7; TRBD2 aligns across 8 bases. V trimming: 0 bases; J trimming: 3 bases; junction bases outside the gene matches: 4. Germline V gives CDR1 MNHEY, CDR2 SMNVEV (reference sequence). The length of the CDR3 is 15 residues.

In this sample, this clonotype turned up once. The chain has TRBV29-1 and TRBJ2-3; TRBD2 matches 14 bases. Germline-derived CDR1 and CDR2 are SQVTM and ANQGSEA. Germline trimming cut 2 bases from V and 4 bases from J; bases unmatched to any gene: 5. This CDR3 has 16 amino acids. CDR3 residues: CSVETEGLAGADTQYF. The CDR3 coding sequence is TGCAGCGTTGAAACCGAGGGACTAGCGGGGGCAGATACGCAGTATTTT.

This clonotype has just a few counts. The chain employs TRBV7-6 and TRBJ1-3; no definite D call. Per the germline V gene, CDR1 is SGHVS and CDR2 is FNYEAQ. The CDR3 is made up of 14 amino acids. The CDR3 DNA reads TGTGCTACCGGAAGAATTGACTCTGGAAACACCATATATTTT. Protein: CATGRIDSGNTIYF.

The chain uses TRBV7-9 and TRBJ1-4; D might be TRBD1 (5 bases). V lost 4 bases and J lost 7, with 16 bases in between. The CDR3 runs 15 residues. Germline lookup yields CDR1 SEHNR and CDR2 FQNEAQ (reference sequence). The CDR3 DNA sequence: TGTGCCAGCAGCTCGACCCGGGACGCCACTGAAAAACTGTTTTTT. Translated, it gives CASSSTRDATEKLFF.